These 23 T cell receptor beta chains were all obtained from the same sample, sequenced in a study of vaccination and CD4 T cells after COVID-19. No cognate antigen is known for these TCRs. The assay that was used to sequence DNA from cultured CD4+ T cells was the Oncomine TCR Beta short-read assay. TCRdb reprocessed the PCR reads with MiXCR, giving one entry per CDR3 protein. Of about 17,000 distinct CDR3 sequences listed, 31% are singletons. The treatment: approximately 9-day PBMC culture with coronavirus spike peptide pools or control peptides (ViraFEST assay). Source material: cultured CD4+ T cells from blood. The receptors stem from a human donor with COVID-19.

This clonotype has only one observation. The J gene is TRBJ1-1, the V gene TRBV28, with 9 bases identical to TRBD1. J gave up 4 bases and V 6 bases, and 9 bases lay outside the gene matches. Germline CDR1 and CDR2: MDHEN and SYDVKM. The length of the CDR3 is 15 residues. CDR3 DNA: TGTGCCAGCAGGGGCACAGGGGGCCGCGGCACTGAAGCTTTCTTT. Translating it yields CASRGTGGRGTEAFF.

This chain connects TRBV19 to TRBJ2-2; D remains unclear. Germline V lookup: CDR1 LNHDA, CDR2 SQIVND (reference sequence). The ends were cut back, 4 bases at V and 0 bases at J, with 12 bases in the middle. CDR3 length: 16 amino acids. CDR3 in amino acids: CASSSARTANTGELFF. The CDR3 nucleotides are TGTGCCAGTAGTAGTGCCAGGACCGCGAACACCGGGGAGCTGTTTTTT.

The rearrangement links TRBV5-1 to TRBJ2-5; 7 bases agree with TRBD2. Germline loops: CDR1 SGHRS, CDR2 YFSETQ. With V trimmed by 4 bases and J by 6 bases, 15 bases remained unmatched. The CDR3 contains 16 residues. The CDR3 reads CASSPLGRGPGKTQYF. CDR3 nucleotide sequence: TGCGCCAGCAGCCCCCTAGGGAGGGGACCTGGGAAGACCCAGTACTTC.

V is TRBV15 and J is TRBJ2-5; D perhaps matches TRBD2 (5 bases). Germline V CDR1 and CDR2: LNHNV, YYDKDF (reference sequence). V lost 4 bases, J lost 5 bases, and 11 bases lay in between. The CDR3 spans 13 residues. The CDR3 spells CATSNGLSETQYF. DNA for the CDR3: TGTGCCACCAGCAATGGACTGTCGGAGACCCAGTACTTC.

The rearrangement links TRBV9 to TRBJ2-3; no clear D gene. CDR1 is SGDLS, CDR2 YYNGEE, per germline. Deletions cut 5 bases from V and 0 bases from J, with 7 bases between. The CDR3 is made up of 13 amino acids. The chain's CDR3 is CASSLGSTDTQYF. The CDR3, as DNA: TGTGCCAGCAGTTTAGGCAGCACAGATACGCAGTATTTT.

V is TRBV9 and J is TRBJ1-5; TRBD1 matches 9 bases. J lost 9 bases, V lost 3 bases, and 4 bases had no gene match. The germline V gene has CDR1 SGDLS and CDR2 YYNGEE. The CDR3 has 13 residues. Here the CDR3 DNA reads TGTGCCAGCAGCGACGGGACAGGGCCGCCCCAGCATTTT. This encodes CASSDGTGPPQHF.

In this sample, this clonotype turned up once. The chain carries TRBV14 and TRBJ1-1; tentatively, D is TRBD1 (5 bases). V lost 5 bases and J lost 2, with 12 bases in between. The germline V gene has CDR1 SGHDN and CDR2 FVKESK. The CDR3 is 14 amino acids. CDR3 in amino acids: CASSFGRTNTEAFF. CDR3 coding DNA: TGTGCCAGCAGCTTCGGACGGACAAACACTGAAGCTTTCTTT.

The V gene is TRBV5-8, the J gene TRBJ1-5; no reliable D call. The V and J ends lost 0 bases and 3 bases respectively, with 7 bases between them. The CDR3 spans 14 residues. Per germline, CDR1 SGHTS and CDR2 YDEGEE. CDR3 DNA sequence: TGTGCCAGCAGCTTGGTGTCACCCAATCAGCCCCAGCATTTT. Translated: CASSLVSPNQPQHF.

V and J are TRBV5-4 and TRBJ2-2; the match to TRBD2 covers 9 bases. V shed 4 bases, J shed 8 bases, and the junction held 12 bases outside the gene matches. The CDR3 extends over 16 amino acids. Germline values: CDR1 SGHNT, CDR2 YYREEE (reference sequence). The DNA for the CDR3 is TGTGCCAGCAGCCTCGGGCTAGCGGGGTCCTTGGGGGAGCTGTTTTTT. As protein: CASSLGLAGSLGELFF.

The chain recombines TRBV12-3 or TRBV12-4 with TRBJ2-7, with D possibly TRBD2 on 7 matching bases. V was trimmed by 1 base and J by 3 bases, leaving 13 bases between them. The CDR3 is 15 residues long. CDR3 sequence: CASSLEGGSFYEQYF. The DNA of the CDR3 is TGTGCCAGCAGTTTAGAGGGGGGGAGTTTCTACGAGCAGTACTTC.

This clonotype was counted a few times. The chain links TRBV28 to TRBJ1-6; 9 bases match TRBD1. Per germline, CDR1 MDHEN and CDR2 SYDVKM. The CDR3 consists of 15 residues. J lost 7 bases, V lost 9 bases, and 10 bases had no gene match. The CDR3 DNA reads TGTGCCAGTCTTAGCGGGACAGGGTGGAATTCACCCCTCCACTTT. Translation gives CASLSGTGWNSPLHF.

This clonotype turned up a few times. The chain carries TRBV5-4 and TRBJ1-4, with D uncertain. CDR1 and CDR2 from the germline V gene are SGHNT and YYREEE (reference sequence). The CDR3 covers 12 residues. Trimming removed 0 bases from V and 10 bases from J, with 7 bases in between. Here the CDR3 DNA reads TGTGCCAGCAGCTTGGTAGGAGGAAAACTGTTTTTT. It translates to CASSLVGGKLFF.

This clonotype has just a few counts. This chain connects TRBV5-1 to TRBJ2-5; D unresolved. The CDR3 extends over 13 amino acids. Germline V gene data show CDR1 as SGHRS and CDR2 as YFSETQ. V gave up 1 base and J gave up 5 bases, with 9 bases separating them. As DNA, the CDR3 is TGCGCCAGCAGCTTGAGTCCCCAGGAGACCCAGTACTTC. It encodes CASSLSPQETQYF.

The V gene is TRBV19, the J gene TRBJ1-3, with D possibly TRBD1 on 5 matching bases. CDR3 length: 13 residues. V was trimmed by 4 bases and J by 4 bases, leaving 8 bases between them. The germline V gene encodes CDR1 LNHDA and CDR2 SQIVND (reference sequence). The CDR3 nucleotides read TGTGCCAGTAGTACGACAGTGGGAAACACCATATATTTT. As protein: CASSTTVGNTIYF.

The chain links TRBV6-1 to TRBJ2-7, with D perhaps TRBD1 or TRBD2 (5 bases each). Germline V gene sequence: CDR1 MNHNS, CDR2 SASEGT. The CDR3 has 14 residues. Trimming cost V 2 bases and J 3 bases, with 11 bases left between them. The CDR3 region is CASSETRGNYEQYF. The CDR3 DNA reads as TGTGCCAGCAGTGAAACGAGGGGAAACTACGAGCAGTACTTC.

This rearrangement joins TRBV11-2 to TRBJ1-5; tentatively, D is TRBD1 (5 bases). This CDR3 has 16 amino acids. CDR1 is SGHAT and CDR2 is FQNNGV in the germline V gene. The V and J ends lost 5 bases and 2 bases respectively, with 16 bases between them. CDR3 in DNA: TGTGCCAGCAGCCCGGATATGGGGGGGGGCAATCAGCCCCAGCATTTT. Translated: CASSPDMGGGNQPQHF.

The CDR3: CASSNQETQYF. The CDR3 region has the DNA TGTGCCAGCAGCAACCAAGAGACCCAGTACTTC. The chain uses TRBV7-9 and TRBJ2-5; D remains ambiguous. Per germline, CDR1 SEHNR and CDR2 FQNEAQ (reference sequence). This CDR3 contains 11 residues. V was cut by 5 bases and J by 0 bases, with 1 base left in between.

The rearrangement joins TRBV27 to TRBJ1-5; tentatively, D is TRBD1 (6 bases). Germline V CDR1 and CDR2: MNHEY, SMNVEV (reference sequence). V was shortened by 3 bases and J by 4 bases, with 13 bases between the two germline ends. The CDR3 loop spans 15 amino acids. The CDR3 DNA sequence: TGTGCCAGCAGTTTGACCCGGGACACAAATCAGCCCCAGCATTTT. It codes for CASSLTRDTNQPQHF.

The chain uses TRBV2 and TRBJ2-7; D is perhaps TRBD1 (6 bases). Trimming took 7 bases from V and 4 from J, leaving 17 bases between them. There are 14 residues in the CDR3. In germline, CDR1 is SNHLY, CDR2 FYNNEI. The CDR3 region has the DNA TGTGCCAGCATAGAGAGTGGACAGATTTACGAGCAGTACTTC. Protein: CASIESGQIYEQYF.

The CDR3 nucleotides read TGTGCCAGCAGCCAGACGACAGGGCTGCATTCACCCCTCCACTTT. This encodes CASSQTTGLHSPLHF. V usage is TRBV4-2 and J usage is TRBJ1-6; TRBD1 agrees at 7 bases. J was trimmed by 8 bases and V by 3 bases; bases with no gene match: 7. The CDR3 has 15 amino acids. Germline V gene data show CDR1 as LGHNA and CDR2 as YNFKEQ.

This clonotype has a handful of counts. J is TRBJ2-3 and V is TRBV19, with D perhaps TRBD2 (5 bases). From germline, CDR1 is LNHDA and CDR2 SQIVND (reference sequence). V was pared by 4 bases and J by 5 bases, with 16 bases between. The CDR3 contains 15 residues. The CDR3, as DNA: TGTGCCAGTAGTAGAGATCGGGGAGAGGGAGATACGCAGTATTTT. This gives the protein CASSRDRGEGDTQYF.

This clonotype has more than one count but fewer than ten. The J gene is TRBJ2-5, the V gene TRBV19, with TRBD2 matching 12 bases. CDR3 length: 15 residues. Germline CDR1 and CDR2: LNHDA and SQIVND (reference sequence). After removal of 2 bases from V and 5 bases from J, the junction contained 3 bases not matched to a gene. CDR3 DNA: TGTGCCAGTAGTATACTAGCGGGGGGGCGGGAGACCCAGTACTTC. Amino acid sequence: CASSILAGGRETQYF.

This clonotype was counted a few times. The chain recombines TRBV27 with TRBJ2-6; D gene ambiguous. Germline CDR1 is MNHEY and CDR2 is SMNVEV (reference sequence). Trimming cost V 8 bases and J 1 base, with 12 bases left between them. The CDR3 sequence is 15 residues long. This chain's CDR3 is CASGSEESGANVLTF. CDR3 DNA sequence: TGTGCCAGCGGGTCCGAAGAGTCTGGGGCCAACGTCCTGACTTTC.